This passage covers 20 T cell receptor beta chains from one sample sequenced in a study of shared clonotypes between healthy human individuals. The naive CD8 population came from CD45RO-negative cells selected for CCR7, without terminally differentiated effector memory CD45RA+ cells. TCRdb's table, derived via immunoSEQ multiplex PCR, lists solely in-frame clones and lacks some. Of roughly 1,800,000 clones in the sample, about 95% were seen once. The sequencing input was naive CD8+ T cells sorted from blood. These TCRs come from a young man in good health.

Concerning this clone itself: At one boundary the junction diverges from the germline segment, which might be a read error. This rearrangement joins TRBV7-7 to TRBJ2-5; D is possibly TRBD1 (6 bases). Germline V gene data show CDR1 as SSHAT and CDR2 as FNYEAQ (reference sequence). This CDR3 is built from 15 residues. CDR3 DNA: TGTGCTAGCAGCTTAACGTCAGGGGTGAAAGAGACCCAGTACTTC. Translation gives CASSLTSGVKETQYF.

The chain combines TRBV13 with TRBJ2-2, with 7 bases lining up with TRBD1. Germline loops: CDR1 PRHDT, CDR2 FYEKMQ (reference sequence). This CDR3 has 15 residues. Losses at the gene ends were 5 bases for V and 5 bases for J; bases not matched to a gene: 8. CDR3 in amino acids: CASSVKGARTGELFF. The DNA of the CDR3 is TGTGCCAGCAGCGTCAAGGGGGCGAGAACCGGGGAGCTGTTTTTT.

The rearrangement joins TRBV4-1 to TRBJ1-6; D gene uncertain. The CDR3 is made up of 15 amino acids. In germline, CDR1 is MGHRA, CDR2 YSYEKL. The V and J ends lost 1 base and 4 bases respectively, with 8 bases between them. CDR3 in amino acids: CASSQVADYNSPLHF. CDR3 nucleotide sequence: TGCGCCAGCAGCCAAGTCGCAGATTATAATTCACCCCTCCACTTT.

CDR3: CASSPIPQLAPNNEQFF. The CDR3 DNA reads TGTGCCAGTAGTCCCATCCCCCAACTAGCGCCGAACAATGAGCAGTTCTTC. The V call is TRBV19, the J call TRBJ2-1; 7 nucleotides agree with TRBD2. Germline lookup yields CDR1 LNHDA and CDR2 SQIVND (reference sequence). Unmatched junction bases numbered 15, after V lost 5 bases and J lost 5 bases. The CDR3 has 17 residues.

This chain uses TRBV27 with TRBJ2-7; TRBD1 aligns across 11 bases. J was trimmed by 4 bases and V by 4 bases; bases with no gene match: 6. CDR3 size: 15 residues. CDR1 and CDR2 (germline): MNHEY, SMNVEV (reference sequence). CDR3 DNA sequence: TGTGCCAGCAGTTCCCCGGGACAGGGGGAATACGAGCAGTACTTC. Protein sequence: CASSSPGQGEYEQYF.

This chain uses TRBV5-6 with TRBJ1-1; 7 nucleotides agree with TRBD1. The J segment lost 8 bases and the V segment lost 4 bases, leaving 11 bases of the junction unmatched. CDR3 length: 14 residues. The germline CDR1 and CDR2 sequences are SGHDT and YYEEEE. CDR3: CASSSWTGLLEAFF. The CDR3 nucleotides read TGTGCCAGCAGCAGCTGGACAGGTTTATTGGAAGCTTTCTTT.

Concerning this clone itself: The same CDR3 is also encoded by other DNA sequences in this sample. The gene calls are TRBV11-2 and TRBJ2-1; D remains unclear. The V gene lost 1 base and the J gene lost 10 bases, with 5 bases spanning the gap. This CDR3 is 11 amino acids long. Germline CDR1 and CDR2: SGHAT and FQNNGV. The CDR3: CASSLGSEQFF. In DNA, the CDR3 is TGTGCCAGCAGCTTAGGCTCCGAGCAGTTCTTC.

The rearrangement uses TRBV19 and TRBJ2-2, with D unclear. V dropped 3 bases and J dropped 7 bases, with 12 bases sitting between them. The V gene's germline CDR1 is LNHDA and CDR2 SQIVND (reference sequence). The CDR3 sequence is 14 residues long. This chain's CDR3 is CASSIPVRNGELFF. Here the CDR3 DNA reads TGTGCCAGTAGTATCCCTGTTCGTAACGGGGAGCTGTTTTTT.

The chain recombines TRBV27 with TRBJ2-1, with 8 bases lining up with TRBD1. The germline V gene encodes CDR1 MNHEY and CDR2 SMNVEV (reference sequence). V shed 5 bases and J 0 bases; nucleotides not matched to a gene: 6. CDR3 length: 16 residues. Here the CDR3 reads CASSPRQGSSYNEQFF. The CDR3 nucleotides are TGTGCCAGCAGTCCCCGACAGGGGAGCTCCTACAATGAGCAGTTCTTC.

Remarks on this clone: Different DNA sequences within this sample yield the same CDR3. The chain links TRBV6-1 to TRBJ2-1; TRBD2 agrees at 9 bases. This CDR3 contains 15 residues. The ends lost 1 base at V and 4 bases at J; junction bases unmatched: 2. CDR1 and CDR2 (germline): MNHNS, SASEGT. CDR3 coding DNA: TGTGCCAGCAGTGAAGGGCTAGCGGGGTACAATGAGCAGTTCTTC. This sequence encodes CASSEGLAGYNEQFF.

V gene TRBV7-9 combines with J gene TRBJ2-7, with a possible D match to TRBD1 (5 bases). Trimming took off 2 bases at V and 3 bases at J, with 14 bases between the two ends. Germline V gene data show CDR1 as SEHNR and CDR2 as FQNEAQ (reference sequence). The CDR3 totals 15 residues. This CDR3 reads CASSLHVGQGYEQYF. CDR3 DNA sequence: TGTGCCAGCAGCTTACACGTAGGGCAGGGCTACGAGCAGTACTTC.

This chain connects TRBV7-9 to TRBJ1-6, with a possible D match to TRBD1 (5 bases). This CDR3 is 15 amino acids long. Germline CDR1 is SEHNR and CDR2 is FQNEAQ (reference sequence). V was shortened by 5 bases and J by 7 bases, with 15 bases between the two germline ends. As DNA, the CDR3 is TGTGCCAGCAGCGCCGGGACGGACTTGAATTCACCCCTCCACTTT. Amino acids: CASSAGTDLNSPLHF.

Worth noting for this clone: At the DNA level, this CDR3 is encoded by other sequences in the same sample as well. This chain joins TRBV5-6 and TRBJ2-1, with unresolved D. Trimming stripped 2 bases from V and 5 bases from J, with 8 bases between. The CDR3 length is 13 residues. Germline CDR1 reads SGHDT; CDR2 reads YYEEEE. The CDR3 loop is CASSFGLNNEQFF. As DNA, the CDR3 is TGTGCCAGCAGCTTCGGGCTTAACAATGAGCAGTTCTTC. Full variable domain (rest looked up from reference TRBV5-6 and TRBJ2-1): DAGVTQSPTHLIKTRGQQVTLRCSPKSGHDTVSWYQQALGQGPQFIFQYYEEEERQRGNFPDRFSGHQFPNYSSELNVNALLLGDSALYLCASSFGLNNEQFFGPGTRLTVL.

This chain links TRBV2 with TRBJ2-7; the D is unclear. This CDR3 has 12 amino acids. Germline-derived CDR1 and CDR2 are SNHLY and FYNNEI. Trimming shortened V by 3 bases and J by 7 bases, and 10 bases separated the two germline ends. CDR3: CASSEVQREQYF. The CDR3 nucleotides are TGTGCCAGCAGTGAGGTACAACGTGAGCAGTACTTC.

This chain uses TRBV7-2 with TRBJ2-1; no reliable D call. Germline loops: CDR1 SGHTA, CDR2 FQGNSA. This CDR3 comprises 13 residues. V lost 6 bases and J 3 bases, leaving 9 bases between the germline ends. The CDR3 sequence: CASRSTGYNEQFF. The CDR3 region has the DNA TGTGCCAGCAGGTCAACCGGCTACAATGAGCAGTTCTTC. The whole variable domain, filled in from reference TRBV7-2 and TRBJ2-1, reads GAGVSQSPSNKVTEKGKDVELRCDPISGHTALYWYRQSLGQGLEFLIYFQGNSAPDKSGLPSDRFSAERTGGSVSTLTIQRTQQEDSAVYLCASRSTGYNEQFFGPGTRLTVL.

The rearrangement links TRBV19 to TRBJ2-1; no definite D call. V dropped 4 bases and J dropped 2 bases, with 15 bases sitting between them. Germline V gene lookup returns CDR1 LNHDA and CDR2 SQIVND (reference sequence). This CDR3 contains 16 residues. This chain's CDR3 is CASSSPSLVTYNEQFF. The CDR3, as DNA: TGTGCCAGTAGTAGCCCCAGTCTTGTCACCTACAATGAGCAGTTCTTC.

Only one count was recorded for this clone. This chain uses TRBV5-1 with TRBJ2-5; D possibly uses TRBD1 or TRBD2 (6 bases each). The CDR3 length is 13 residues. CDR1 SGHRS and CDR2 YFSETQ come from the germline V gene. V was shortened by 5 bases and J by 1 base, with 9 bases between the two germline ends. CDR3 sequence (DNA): TGCGCCAGCAGAGGGGGGAGCCAAGAGACCCAGTACTTC. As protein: CASRGGSQETQYF.

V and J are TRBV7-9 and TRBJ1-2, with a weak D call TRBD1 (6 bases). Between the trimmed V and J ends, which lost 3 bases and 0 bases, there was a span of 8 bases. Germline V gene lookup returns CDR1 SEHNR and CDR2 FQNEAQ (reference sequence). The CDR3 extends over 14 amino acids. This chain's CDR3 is CASSFPGANYGYTF. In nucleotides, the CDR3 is TGTGCCAGCAGCTTTCCAGGGGCTAACTATGGCTACACCTTC.

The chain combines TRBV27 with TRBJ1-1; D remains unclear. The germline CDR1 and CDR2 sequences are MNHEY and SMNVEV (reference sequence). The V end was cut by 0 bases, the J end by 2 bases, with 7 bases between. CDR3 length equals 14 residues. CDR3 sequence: CASSLSKYNTEAFF. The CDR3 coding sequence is TGTGCCAGCAGTTTATCAAAATACAACACTGAAGCTTTCTTT.

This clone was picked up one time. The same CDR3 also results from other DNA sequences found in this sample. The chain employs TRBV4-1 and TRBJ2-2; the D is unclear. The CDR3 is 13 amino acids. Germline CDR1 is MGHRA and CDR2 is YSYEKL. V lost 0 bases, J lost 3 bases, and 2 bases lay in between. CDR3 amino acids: CASSQEYTGELFF. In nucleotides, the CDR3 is TGCGCCAGCAGCCAAGAATACACCGGGGAGCTGTTTTTT.